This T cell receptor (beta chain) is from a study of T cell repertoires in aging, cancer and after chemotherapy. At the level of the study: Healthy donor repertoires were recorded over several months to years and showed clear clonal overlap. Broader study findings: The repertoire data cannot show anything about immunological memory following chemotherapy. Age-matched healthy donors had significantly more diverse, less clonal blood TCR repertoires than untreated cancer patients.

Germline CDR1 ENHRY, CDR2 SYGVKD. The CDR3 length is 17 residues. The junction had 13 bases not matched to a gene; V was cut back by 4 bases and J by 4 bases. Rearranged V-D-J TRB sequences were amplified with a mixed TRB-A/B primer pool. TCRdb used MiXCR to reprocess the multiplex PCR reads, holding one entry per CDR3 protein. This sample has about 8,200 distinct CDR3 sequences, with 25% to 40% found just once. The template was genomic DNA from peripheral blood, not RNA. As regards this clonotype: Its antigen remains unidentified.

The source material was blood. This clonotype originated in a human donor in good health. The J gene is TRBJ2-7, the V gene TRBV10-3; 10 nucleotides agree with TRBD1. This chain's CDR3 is CAISVLGPGQGQYEQYF. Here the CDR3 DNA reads TGTGCCATCAGTGTTTTGGGGCCGGGACAGGGGCAATACGAGCAGTACTTC.